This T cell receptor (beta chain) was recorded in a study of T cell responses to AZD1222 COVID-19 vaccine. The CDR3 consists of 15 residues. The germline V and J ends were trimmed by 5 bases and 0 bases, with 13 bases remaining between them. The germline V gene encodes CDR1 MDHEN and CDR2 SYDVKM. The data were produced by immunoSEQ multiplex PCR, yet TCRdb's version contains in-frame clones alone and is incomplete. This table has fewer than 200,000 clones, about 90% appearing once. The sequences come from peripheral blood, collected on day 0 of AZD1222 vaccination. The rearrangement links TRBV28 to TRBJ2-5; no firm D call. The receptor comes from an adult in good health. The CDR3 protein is CASSPLTAYQETQYF. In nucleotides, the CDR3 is TGTGCCAGCAGTCCATTGACGGCGTACCAAGAGACCCAGTACTTC.